The 7 T cell receptor beta chains presented below share a single source sample, sequenced in a study of blood T cell repertoires in COVID-19. Sequencing used immunoSEQ multiplex PCR; TCRdb keeps in-frame clones, though not all of them. The data contain about 330,000 clones, almost 85% of them seen just once; the ten biggest clones take up more than 6%. Sequenced: peripheral blood. All receptors derive from a human donor in a cohort sampled during active COVID-19.

V usage is TRBV12-3 or TRBV12-4 and J usage is TRBJ2-7; no firm D call. CDR3 size: 13 residues. Between the trimmed V and J ends, which lost 3 bases and 5 bases, there was a span of 11 bases. The CDR3 protein is CASSFVRWNEQYF. The CDR3 DNA reads TGTGCCAGCAGTTTTGTCAGGTGGAACGAGCAGTACTTC.

J is TRBJ1-2 and V is TRBV30; 9 nucleotides match TRBD1. The CDR3 loop spans 15 amino acids. Per the germline V gene, CDR1 is GTSNPN and CDR2 is SVGIG (reference sequence). The ends lost 3 bases at V and 8 bases at J; junction bases unmatched: 13. This CDR3 reads CAWSVTGGGFGGYTF. CDR3 coding DNA: TGTGCCTGGAGCGTAACAGGGGGCGGGTTTGGAGGCTACACCTTC.

J is TRBJ2-1 and V is TRBV12-3 or TRBV12-4; maybe TRBD2 (6 bases). Trimming removed 4 bases at V and 5 bases at J, with 9 bases between. The CDR3 covers 13 residues. This chain's CDR3 is CASSSRGDNEQFF. In DNA form, the CDR3 reads TGTGCCAGCAGTTCGCGGGGAGACAATGAGCAGTTCTTC.

This clone was seen just once. The J gene is TRBJ2-1, the V gene TRBV18; 10 bases line up with TRBD1. CDR1 KGHSH and CDR2 LQKENI come from the germline V gene. V shed 2 bases, J shed 9 bases, and the junction held 16 bases outside the gene matches. This CDR3 has 18 amino acids. CDR3 nucleotides: TGTGCCAGCTCACCAACACAAAGACGGACAGGGGGTCTGGGTGAGCAGTTCTTC. Translated, it gives CASSPTQRRTGGLGEQFF.

This chain connects TRBV19 to TRBJ2-1; 9 nucleotides match TRBD1. Germline assignment: CDR1 LNHDA and CDR2 SQIVND (reference sequence). This CDR3 region has 15 residues. V was pared by 10 bases and J by 8 bases, with 15 bases of the junction left unmatched. For the CDR3, the DNA is TGTGCCACTGGGGACAGGGACTTACCTACGGATGAGCAGTTCTTC. Residues: CATGDRDLPTDEQFF.

The genes are TRBV29-1 and TRBJ1-4; the D is unclear. Per the germline V gene, CDR1 is SQVTM and CDR2 is ANQGSEA. Trimming cost V 3 bases and J 8 bases, with 13 bases left between them. CDR3 size: 13 residues. The CDR3 sequence: CSVEFARKEKLFF. The CDR3, as DNA: TGCAGCGTTGAGTTCGCCAGGAAGGAAAAACTGTTTTTT.

This clone was recorded only once. This could be a read error, since a much larger clone is one nucleotide away. This chain connects TRBV12-3 or TRBV12-4 to TRBJ1-1; 9 positions agree with TRBD1. With 7 bases clipped from V and 3 bases from J, the junction kept 3 bases outside the gene matches. This CDR3 comprises 13 residues. The CDR3 sequence is CASTRTGDTEAFF. In DNA, the CDR3 is TGTGCCAGCACTCGGACAGGGGACACTGAAGCTTTCTTT.